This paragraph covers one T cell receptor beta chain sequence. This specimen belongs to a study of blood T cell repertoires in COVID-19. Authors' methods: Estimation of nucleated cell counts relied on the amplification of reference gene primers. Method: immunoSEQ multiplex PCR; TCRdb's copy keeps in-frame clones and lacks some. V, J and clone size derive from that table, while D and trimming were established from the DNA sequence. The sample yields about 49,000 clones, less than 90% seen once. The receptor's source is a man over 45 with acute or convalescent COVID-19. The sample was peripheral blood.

The CDR3 nucleotides read TGTGCCAGCAGTGAAGTTCGTGGAGGGACCCAGTACTTC. Translation gives CASSEVRGGTQYF. This chain connects TRBV25-1 to TRBJ2-5; a weak D match, TRBD2 (5 bases). CDR3 length equals 13 residues. Germline V gene sequence: CDR1 MGHDK, CDR2 SYGVNS. V lost 2 bases, J lost 7 bases, and 11 bases lay in between.